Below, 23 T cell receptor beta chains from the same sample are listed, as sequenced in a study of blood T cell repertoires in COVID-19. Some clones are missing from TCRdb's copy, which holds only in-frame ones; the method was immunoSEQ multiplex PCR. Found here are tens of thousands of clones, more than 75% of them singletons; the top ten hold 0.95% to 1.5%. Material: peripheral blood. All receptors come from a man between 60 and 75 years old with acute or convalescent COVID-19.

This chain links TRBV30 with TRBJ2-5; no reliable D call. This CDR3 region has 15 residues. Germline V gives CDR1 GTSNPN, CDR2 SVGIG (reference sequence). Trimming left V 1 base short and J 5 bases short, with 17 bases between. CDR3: CAWSAISGPQETQYF. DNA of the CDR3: TGTGCCTGGAGTGCCATTTCGGGTCCCCAGGAGACCCAGTACTTC.

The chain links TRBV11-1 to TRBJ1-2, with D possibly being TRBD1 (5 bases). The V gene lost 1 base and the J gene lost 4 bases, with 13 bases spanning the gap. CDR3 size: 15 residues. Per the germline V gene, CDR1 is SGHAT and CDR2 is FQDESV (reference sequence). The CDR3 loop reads CASSLGPDGAYGYTF. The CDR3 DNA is TGTGCCAGCAGCTTAGGTCCCGATGGGGCCTATGGCTACACCTTC. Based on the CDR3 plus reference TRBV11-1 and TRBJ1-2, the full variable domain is EAEVAQSPRYKITEKSQAVAFWCDPISGHATLYWYRQILGQGPELLVQFQDESVVDDSQLPKDRFSAERLKGVDSTLKIQPAELGDSAMYLCASSLGPDGAYGYTFGSGTRLTVV.

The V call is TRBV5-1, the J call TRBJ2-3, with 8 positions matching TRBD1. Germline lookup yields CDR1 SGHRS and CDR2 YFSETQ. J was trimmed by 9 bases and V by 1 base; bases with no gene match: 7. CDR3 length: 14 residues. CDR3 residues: CASSLYQGADTQYF. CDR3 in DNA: TGCGCCAGCAGCTTGTACCAGGGGGCTGACACGCAGTATTTT.

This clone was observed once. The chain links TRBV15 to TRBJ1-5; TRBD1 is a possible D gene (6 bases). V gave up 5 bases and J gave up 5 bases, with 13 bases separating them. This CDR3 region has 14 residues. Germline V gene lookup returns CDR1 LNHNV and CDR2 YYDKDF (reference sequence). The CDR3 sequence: CATSPTGPDQPQHF. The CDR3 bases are TGTGCCACCAGCCCGACAGGCCCTGATCAGCCCCAGCATTTT.

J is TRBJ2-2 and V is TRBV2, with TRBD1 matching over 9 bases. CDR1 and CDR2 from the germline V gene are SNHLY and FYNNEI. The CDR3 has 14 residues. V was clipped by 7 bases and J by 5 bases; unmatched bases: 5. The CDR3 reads CASIDRGWTGELFF. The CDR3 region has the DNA TGTGCCAGCATTGACAGGGGGTGGACCGGGGAGCTGTTTTTT. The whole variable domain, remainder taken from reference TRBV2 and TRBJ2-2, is EPEVTQTPSHQVTQMGQEVILRCVPISNHLYFYWYRQILGQKVEFLVSFYNNEISEKSEIFDDQFSVERPDGSNFTLKIRSTKLEDSAMYFCASIDRGWTGELFFGEGSRLTVL.

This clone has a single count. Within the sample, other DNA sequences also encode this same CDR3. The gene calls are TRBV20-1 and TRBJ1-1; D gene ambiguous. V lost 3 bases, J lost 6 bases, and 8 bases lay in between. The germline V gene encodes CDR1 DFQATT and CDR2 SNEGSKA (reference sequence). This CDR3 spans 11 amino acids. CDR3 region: CSASRQAEAFF. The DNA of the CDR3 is TGCAGTGCTAGTCGTCAGGCTGAAGCTTTCTTT.

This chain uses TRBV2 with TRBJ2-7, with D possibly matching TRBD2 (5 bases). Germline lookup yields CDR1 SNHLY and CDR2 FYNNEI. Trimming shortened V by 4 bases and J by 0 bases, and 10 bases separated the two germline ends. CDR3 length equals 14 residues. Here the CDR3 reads CASSVGLISYEQYF. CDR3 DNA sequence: TGTGCCAGCAGTGTCGGACTCATCTCCTACGAGCAGTACTTC.

DNA of the CDR3: TGTGCCAGCAGGACCCTTGCGGGCGGCGAGCAGTACTTC. The encoded protein is CASRTLAGGEQYF. The V gene is TRBV2, the J gene TRBJ2-7, with D possibly being TRBD2 (5 bases). The ends were cut back, 6 bases at V and 6 bases at J, with 15 bases in the middle. Germline CDR1 and CDR2: SNHLY and FYNNEI. The CDR3 sequence is 13 residues long.

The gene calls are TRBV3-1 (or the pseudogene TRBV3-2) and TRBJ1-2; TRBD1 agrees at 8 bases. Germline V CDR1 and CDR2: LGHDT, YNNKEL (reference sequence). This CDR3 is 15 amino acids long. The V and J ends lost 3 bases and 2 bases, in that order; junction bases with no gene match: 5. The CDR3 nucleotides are TGTGCCAGCAGCCACGCGACAGGGGCCAACTATGGCTACACCTTC. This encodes CASSHATGANYGYTF.

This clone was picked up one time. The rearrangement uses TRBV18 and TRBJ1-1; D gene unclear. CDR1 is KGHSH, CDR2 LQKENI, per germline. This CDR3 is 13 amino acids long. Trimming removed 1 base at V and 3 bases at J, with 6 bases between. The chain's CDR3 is CASSPRRDTEAFF. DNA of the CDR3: TGTGCCAGCTCACCACGCCGGGACACTGAAGCTTTCTTT.

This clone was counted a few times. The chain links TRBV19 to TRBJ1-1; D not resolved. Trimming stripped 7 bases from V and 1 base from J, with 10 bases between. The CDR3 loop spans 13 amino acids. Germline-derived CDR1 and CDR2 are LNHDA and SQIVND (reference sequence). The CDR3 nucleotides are TGTGCCAGTACCGTGCGGGGGAACACTGAAGCTTTCTTT. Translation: CASTVRGNTEAFF.

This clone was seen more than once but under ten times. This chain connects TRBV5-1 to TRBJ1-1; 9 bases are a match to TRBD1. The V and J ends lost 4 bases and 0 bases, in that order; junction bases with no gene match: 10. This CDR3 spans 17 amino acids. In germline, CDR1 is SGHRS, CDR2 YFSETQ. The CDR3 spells CASSRTGQGIMNTEAFF. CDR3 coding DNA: TGCGCCAGCAGCCGGACCGGACAGGGGATTATGAACACTGAAGCTTTCTTT.

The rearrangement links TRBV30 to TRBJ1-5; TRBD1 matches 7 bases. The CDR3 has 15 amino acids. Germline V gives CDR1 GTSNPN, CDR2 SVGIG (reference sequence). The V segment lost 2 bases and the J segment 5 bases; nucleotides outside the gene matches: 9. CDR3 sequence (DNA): TGTGCCTGGAGTCCCGGGACAGTCGCGCATCAGCCCCAGCATTTT. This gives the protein CAWSPGTVAHQPQHF.

The CDR3 coding sequence is TGTGCCAGCACCCGGGAGTTGGACTCCTACAATGAGCAGTTCTTC. This sequence encodes CASTRELDSYNEQFF. This chain uses TRBV5-5 with TRBJ2-1, with TRBD2 as a possible D gene (6 bases). V lost 6 bases, J lost 0 bases, and 13 bases lay in between. Germline loops: CDR1 SGHKS, CDR2 YYEKEE (reference sequence). The CDR3 contains 15 residues. Drawing the rest from reference TRBV5-5 and TRBJ2-1, the complete variable domain is DAGVTQSPTHLIKTRGQQVTLRCSPISGHKSVSWYQQVLGQGPQFIFQYYEKEERGRGNFPDRFSARQFPNYSSELNVNALLLGDSALYLCASTRELDSYNEQFFGPGTRLTVL.

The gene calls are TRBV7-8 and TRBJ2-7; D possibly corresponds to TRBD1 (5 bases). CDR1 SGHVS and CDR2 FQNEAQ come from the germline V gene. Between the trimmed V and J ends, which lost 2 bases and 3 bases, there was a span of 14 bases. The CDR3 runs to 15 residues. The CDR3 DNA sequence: TGTGCCAGCAGCTTAAAGGCTTCAGGGAACTACGAGCAGTACTTC. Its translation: CASSLKASGNYEQYF.

The CDR3 sequence: CASSSLSPTGTGNTEAFF. The CDR3 DNA sequence: TGCGCCAGCAGCTCCCTGTCCCCAACAGGGACGGGGAACACTGAAGCTTTCTTT. The V gene is TRBV5-1, the J gene TRBJ1-1; D is perhaps TRBD1 (6 bases). Germline loops: CDR1 SGHRS, CDR2 YFSETQ. V was clipped by 3 bases and J by 1 base, with 22 bases between them. This CDR3 region has 18 residues.

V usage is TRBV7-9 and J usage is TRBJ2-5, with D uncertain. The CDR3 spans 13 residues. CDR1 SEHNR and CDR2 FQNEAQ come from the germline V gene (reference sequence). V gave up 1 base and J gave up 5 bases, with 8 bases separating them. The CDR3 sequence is CASSLVVEETQYF. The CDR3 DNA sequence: TGTGCCAGCAGCTTAGTTGTGGAGGAGACCCAGTACTTC.

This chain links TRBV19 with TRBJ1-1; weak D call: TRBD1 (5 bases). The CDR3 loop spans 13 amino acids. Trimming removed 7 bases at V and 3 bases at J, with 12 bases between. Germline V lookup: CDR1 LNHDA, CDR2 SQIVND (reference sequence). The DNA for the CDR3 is TGTGCCAGTACCCTGACGGGGGACACTGAAGCTTTCTTT. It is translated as CASTLTGDTEAFF.

CDR3 coding DNA: TGTGCCTGGGGAGACAGGAACACTGAAGCTTTCTTT. Protein product: CAWGDRNTEAFF. The chain combines TRBV30 with TRBJ1-1, with a weak D call TRBD1 (5 bases). The germline V and J ends were trimmed by 5 bases and 1 base, with 8 bases remaining between them. The germline V gene has CDR1 GTSNPN and CDR2 SVGIG (reference sequence). This CDR3 spans 12 amino acids.

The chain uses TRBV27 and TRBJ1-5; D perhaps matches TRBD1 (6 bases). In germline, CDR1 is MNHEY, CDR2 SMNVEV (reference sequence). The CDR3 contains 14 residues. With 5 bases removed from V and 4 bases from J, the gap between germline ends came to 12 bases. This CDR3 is CASSPAGTNQPQHF. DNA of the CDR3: TGTGCCAGCAGTCCGGCAGGGACAAATCAGCCCCAGCATTTT.

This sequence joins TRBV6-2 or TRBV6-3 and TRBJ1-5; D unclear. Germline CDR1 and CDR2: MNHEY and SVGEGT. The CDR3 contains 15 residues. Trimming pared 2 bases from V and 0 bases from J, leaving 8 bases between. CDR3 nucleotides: TGTGCCAGCAGTTACCGGACTTATAGCAATCAGCCCCAGCATTTT. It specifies CASSYRTYSNQPQHF.

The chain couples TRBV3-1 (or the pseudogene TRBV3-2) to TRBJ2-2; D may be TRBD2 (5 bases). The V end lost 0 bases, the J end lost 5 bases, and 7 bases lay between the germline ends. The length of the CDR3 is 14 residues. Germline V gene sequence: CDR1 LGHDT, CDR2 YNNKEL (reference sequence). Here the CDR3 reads CASSQDRGTGELFF. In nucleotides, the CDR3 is TGTGCCAGCAGCCAAGATCGGGGAACCGGGGAGCTGTTTTTT.

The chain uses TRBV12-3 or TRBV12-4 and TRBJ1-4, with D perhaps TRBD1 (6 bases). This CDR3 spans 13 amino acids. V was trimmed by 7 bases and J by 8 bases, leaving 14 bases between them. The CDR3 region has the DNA TGTGCCAGCACCCAAGGGACATGGGAAAAACTGTTTTTT. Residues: CASTQGTWEKLFF.